The 5 T cell receptor beta chains in this list originate from one sample, sequenced in a study of blood T cell repertoires in COVID-19. Generated by immunoSEQ multiplex PCR, the TCRdb table keeps only in-frame clones and is missing some. The sample lists 200,000 or so clones, 80% to 90% seen once, with roughly 11% in the top ten. The sample consisted of peripheral blood. Every receptor here comes from a human donor with active or convalescent COVID-19. The donor label of this sample is uncertain.

V gene TRBV4-2 combines with J gene TRBJ1-1; 7 bases match TRBD1. CDR1 is LGHNA, CDR2 YNFKEQ, per germline. J gave up 8 bases and V 5 bases, and 11 bases lay outside the gene matches. The CDR3 spans 14 residues. Here the CDR3 reads CASSRQDRDDEAFF. The CDR3 nucleotides read TGTGCCAGCAGCAGACAAGACAGGGACGACGAAGCTTTCTTT.

The V gene is TRBV3-1 (or the pseudogene TRBV3-2), the J gene TRBJ2-1, with D hard to call. Trimming stripped 3 bases from V and 7 bases from J, with 7 bases between. This CDR3 has 12 amino acids. Germline V gene lookup returns CDR1 LGHDT and CDR2 YNNKEL (reference sequence). CDR3 in amino acids: CASSHSRNEQFF. DNA for the CDR3: TGTGCCAGCAGCCATTCCAGAAATGAGCAGTTCTTC.

There are a few counts of this clone. The J gene is TRBJ1-5, the V gene TRBV27; 7 nucleotides line up with TRBD1. Trimming took 5 bases from V and 6 from J; bases not matched to a gene: 13. Germline CDR1 reads MNHEY; CDR2 reads SMNVEV (reference sequence). The CDR3 length is 16 residues. CDR3 in amino acids: CASSPNPTGWGQPQHF. CDR3 nucleotides: TGTGCCAGCAGTCCAAACCCGACAGGGTGGGGTCAGCCCCAGCATTTT.

The DNA of the CDR3 is TGTGCCAGCACGGGACAGGTGAATTCACCCCTCCACTTT. Translated, it gives CASTGQVNSPLHF. The V and J genes are TRBV6-5 and TRBJ1-6; 8 nucleotides line up with TRBD1. Germline V gene sequence: CDR1 MNHEY, CDR2 SVGAGI. J was trimmed by 7 bases and V by 7 bases; bases with no gene match: 3. CDR3 length equals 13 residues.

The rearrangement links TRBV9 to TRBJ1-2, with D possibly matching TRBD1 (6 bases). There are 15 residues in the CDR3. Trimming removed 4 bases from V and 3 bases from J, with 16 bases in between. Germline CDR1 is SGDLS and CDR2 is YYNGEE. The CDR3 is CASSLRGGADYGYTF. The DNA of the CDR3 is TGTGCCAGCAGCCTCCGTGGGGGGGCGGACTATGGCTACACCTTC.